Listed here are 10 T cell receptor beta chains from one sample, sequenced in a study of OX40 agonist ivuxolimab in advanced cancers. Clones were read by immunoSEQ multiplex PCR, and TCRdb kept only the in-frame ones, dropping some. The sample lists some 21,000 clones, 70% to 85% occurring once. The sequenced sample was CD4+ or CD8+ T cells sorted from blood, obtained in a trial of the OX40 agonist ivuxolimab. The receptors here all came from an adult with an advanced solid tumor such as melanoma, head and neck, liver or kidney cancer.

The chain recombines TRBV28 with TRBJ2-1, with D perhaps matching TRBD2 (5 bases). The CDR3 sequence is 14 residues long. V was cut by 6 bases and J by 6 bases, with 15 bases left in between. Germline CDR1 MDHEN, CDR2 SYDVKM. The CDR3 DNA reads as TGTGCCAGCAGCTATAAGGTTGCGGGCAATGAGCAGTTCTTC. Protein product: CASSYKVAGNEQFF.

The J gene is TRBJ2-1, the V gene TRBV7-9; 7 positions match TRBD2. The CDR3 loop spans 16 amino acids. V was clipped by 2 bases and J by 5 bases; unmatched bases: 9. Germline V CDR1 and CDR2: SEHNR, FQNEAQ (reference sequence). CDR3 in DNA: TGTGCCAGCAGCTTAAAGTCGACTAGCCAGCACAATGAGCAGTTCTTC. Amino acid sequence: CASSLKSTSQHNEQFF.

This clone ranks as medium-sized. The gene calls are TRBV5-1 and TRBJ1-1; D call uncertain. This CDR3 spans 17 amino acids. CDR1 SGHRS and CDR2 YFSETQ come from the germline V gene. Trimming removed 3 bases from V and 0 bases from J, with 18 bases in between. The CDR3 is CASSSTPMTQMNTEAFF. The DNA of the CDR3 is TGCGCCAGCAGCTCCACCCCTATGACACAAATGAACACTGAAGCTTTCTTT.

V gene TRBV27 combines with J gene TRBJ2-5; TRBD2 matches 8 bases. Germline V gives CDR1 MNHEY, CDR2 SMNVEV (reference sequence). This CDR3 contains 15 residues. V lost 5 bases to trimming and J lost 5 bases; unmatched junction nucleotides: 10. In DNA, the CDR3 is TGTGCCAGCAGTCTCTCGGGGGGGCGGGAGGAGACCCAGTACTTC. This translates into CASSLSGGREETQYF.

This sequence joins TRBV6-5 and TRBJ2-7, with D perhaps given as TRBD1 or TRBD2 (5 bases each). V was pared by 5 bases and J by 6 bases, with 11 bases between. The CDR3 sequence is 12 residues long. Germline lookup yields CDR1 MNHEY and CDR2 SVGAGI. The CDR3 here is CASSRDRLEQYF. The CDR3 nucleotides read TGTGCCAGCAGTCGGGACCGGCTCGAGCAGTACTTC.

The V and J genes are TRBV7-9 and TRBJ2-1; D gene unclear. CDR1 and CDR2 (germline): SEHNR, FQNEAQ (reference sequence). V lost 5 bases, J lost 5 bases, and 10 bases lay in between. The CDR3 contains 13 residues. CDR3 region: CASSKGRNNEQFF. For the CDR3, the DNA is TGTGCCAGCAGCAAAGGGCGAAACAATGAGCAGTTCTTC.

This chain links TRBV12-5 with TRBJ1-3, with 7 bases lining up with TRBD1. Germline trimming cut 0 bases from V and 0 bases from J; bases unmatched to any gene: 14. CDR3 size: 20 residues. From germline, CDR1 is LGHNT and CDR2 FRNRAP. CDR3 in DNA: TGTGCTAGTGGTTTGGTCCAAACAGGGGATCCGAAATTCTCTGGAAACACCATATATTTT. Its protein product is CASGLVQTGDPKFSGNTIYF. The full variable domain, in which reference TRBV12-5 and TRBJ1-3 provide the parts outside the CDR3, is DARVTQTPRHKVTEMGQEVTMRCQPILGHNTVFWYRQTMMQGLELLAYFRNRAPLDDSGMPKDRFSAEMPDATLATLKIQPSEPRDSAVYFCASGLVQTGDPKFSGNTIYFGEGSWLTVV.

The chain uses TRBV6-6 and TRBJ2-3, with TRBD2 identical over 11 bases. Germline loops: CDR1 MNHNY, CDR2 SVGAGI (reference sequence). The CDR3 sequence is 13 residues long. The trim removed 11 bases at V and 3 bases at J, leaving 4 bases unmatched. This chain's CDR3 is CAVAGGPTDTQYF. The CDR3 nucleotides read TGTGCCGTAGCGGGAGGGCCAACAGATACGCAGTATTTT.

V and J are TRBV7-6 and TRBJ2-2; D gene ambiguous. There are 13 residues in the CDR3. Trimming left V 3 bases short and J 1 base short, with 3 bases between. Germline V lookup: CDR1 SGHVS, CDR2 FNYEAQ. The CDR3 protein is CASSFLNTGELFF. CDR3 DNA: TGTGCCAGCAGCTTCTTGAACACCGGGGAGCTGTTTTTT.

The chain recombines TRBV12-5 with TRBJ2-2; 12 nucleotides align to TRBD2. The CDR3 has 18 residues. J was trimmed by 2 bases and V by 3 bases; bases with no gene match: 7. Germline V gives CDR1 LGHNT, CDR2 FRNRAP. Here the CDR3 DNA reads TGTGCTAGTGGTTTACATACTAGCGGGAGGAGTAACACCGGGGAGCTGTTTTTT. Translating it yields CASGLHTSGRSNTGELFF.